These 6 T cell receptor beta chains originate from one sample sequenced in a study of beta chain features in type 1 diabetes. Study observations and caveats: Moderately but significantly shorter TCRB CDR3s were found in Type 1 diabetes patients in all four CD4+ subsets.

Expressed TCRB transcripts were sequenced because the entire RNA isolate underwent reverse transcription. Here immunoSEQ multiplex PCR was the method, and the copy in TCRdb shows in-frame clones only, minus some. In the table there are around 690,000 clones, around 11% of which are singletons. For these receptors, no antigen is known. The sequenced material came from naive CD4+ T cells from blood. The receptors were gathered from a man aged 25-45 years with type 1 diabetes.

This clone has more than one count but fewer than ten. The chain joins TRBV2 to TRBJ1-1; D perhaps matches TRBD1 (6 bases). Per germline, CDR1 SNHLY and CDR2 FYNNEI. The CDR3 spans 15 residues. The V gene lost 6 bases and the J gene lost 4 bases, with 18 bases spanning the gap. In DNA, the CDR3 is TGTGCCAGCAGCCCAACAGGGATAGGGGCCACTGAAGCTTTCTTT. It yields the protein CASSPTGIGATEAFF.

The rearrangement uses TRBV29-1 and TRBJ1-4; D gene ambiguous. Germline assignment: CDR1 SQVTM and CDR2 ANQGSEA. The length of the CDR3 is 14 residues. Trimming shortened V by 1 base and J by 5 bases, and 11 bases separated the two germline ends. The CDR3 loop reads CSVEGLFPNEKLFF. CDR3 bases: TGCAGCGTTGAAGGACTATTCCCAAATGAAAAACTGTTTTTT.

V is TRBV6-5 and J is TRBJ1-6; TRBD1 matches 9 bases. Unmatched junction bases numbered 6, after V lost 2 bases and J lost 10 bases. This CDR3 is 15 amino acids long. CDR1 and CDR2 from the germline V gene are MNHEY and SVGAGI. The CDR3 DNA reads TGTGCCAGCAGTTACAAAACAGGGGGCCAGTCACCCCTCCACTTT. This encodes CASSYKTGGQSPLHF.

The genes are TRBV6-5 and TRBJ2-7; possibly TRBD1 for D (5 bases). V lost 4 bases, J lost 2 bases, and 18 bases lay in between. CDR1 and CDR2 (germline): MNHEY, SVGAGI. CDR3 length equals 16 residues. Here the CDR3 reads CASSSRPQGPAYEQYF. The CDR3 nucleotides are TGTGCCAGCAGTTCCCGCCCCCAGGGCCCAGCCTACGAGCAGTACTTC.

This clone was seen a few times. The rearrangement joins TRBV5-4 to TRBJ1-1; 7 positions match TRBD1. Trimming took 4 bases from V and 4 from J; bases not matched to a gene: 16. This CDR3 has 17 residues. Germline CDR1 and CDR2: SGHNT and YYREEE (reference sequence). CDR3 bases: TGTGCCAGCAGCCCCAGGGGGGGGAATGAGTGGACCACTGAAGCTTTCTTT. It codes for CASSPRGGNEWTTEAFF.

V gene TRBV29-1 combines with J gene TRBJ2-5, with 7 bases aligning to TRBD1. V was pared by 7 bases and J by 2 bases, with 10 bases of the junction left unmatched. The V gene's germline CDR1 is SQVTM and CDR2 ANQGSEA. This CDR3 region has 14 residues. The CDR3 loop is CSGQIQGLQETQYF. In nucleotides, the CDR3 is TGCAGCGGACAGATACAGGGGCTTCAAGAGACCCAGTACTTC. Combining the CDR3 with reference TRBV29-1 and TRBJ2-5 gives the whole variable domain SAVISQKPSRDICQRGTSLTIQCQVDSQVTMMFWYRQQPGQSLTLIATANQGSEATYESGFVIDKFPISRPNLTFSTLTVSNMSPEDSSIYLCSGQIQGLQETQYFGPGTRLLVL.